This T cell receptor beta chain was profiled in a study of T cell repertoires in cytomegalovirus infection. Whole-study context: Shared public TCR beta signatures pointed to both CMV infection and a matching HLA type. Study observations and caveats: CMV carriers having the relevant HLA were flagged by cumulative public TCR beta family frequency. Ex vivo, HLA-C-restricted CMV-specific TCR beta clonotypes prevailed over the rest of the response.

V was trimmed by 4 bases and J by 5 bases, leaving 13 bases between them. The CDR3 spans 14 residues. CDR1 and CDR2 from the germline V gene are MNHNS and SASEGT. TCRdb re-derived calls from the reads in MiXCR, one entry per CDR3 protein. This table holds around 740,000 distinct CDR3 sequences, 35% found once. This clonotype has just a few counts. Its target is not known. The TCR was taken from a human donor in good health (CMV status not recorded). Some clones in this sample may be carry-over from other donors' samples. This chain uses TRBV6-1 with TRBJ2-3; tentatively, D is TRBD2 (6 bases). Sample: PBMCs. The CDR3 nucleotides are TGTGCCAGCAGTGTGGCAGGAGGGAGAGATACGCAGTATTTT. It codes for CASSVAGGRDTQYF.